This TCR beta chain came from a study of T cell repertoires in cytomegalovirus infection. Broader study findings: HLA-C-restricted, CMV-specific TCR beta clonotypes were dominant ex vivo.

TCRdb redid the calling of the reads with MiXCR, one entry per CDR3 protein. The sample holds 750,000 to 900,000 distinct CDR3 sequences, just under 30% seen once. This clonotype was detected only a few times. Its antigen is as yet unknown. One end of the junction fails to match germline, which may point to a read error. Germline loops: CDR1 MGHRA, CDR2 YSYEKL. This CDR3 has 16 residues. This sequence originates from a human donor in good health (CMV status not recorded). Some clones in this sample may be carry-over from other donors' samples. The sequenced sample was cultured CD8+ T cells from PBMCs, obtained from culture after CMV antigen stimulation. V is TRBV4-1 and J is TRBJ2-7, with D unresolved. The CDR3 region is CASSRPLVDGSYQQYF. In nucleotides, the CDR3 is TGCGCCAGCAGCCGTCCGTTGGTCGACGGCTCCTACCAGCAGTACTTC.